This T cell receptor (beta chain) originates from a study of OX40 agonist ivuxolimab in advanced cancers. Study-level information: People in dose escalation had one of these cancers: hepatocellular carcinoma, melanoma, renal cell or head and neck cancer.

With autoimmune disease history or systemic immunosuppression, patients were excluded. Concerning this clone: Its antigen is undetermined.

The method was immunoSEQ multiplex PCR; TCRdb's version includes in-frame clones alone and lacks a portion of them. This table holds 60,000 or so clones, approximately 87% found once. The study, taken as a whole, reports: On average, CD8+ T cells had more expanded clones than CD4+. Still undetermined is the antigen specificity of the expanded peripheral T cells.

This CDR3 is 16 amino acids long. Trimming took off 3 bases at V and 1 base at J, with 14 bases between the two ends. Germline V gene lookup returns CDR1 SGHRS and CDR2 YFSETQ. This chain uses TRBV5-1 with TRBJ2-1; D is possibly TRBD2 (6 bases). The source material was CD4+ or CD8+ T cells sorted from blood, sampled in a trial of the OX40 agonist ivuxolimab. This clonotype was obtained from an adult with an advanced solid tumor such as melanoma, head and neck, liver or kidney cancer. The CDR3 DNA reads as TGCGCCAGCAGCTCTGGAGGGGTTGGGTCCTACAATGAGCAGTTCTTC. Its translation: CASSSGGVGSYNEQFF.